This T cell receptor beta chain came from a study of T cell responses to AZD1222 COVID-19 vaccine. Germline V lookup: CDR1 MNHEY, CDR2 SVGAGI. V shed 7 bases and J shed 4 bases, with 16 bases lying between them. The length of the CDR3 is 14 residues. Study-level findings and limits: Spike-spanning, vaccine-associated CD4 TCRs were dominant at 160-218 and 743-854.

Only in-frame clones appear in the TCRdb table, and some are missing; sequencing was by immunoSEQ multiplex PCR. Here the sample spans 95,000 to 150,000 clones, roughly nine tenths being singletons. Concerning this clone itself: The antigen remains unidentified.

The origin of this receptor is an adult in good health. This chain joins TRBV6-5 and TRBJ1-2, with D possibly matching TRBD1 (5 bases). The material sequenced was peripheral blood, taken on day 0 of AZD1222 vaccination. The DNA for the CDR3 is TGTGCCAGCAAAACCGCTGGGGCGGGCTATGGCTACACCTTC. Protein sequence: CASKTAGAGYGYTF.